Following are 26 T cell receptor beta chains from one sample sequenced in a study of T cells in Graves' hyperthyroidism and ophthalmopathy. RNA transcripts yielded amplified TCR beta CDR3 regions. The HTBI primer set served for first-round RT-PCR of the TCR CDR3. In TCRdb, the multiplex PCR reads were re-called with MiXCR into one record per CDR3 protein. Of approximately 300,000 distinct CDR3 sequences listed, about 18% are singletons. The sample consisted of blood. The receptor source for this set is a woman aged 55-70 years with Graves' ophthalmopathy.

The table lists this clonotype with a few counts. This sequence joins TRBV7-9 and TRBJ1-3; perhaps TRBD1 as D (6 bases). V was pared by 0 bases and J by 8 bases, with 11 bases between. This CDR3 comprises 14 residues. Germline CDR1 reads SEHNR; CDR2 reads FQNEAQ (reference sequence). The CDR3 DNA reads as TGTGCCAGCAGCTTAGCCGGGGGCCGGGACACCATATATTTT. It encodes CASSLAGGRDTIYF. The whole variable domain, remainder taken from reference TRBV7-9 and TRBJ1-3, is DTGVSQNPRHKITKRGQNVTFRCDPISEHNRLYWYRQTLGQGPEFLTYFQNEAQLEKSRLLSDRFSAERPKGSFSTLEIQRTEQGDSAMYLCASSLAGGRDTIYFGEGSWLTVV.

This clonotype was observed a few times. The J gene is TRBJ1-5, the V gene TRBV19, with D perhaps matching TRBD1 (5 bases). CDR3 length: 15 amino acids. V was clipped by 8 bases and J by 2 bases, with 16 bases between them. CDR1 and CDR2 (germline): LNHDA, SQIVND (reference sequence). In nucleotides, the CDR3 is TGTGCCAGTGCACAAGGGGAGAGAGGCAATCAGCCCCAGCATTTT. The encoded protein is CASAQGERGNQPQHF. The full variable domain, its missing parts supplied by reference TRBV19 and TRBJ1-5, is DGGITQSPKYLFRKEGQNVTLSCEQNLNHDAMYWYRQDPGQGLRLIYYSQIVNDFQKGDIAEGYSVSREKKESFPLTVTSAQKNPTAFYLCASAQGERGNQPQHFGDGTRLSIL.

In this sample, this clonotype turned up many times. The V call is TRBV7-9, the J call TRBJ2-3; a weak D match, TRBD2 (6 bases). V shed 3 bases and J shed 6 bases, with 13 bases lying between them. Germline V lookup: CDR1 SEHNR, CDR2 FQNEAQ (reference sequence). CDR3 length: 14 amino acids. The CDR3: CASSLEGRGDTQYF. CDR3 DNA: TGTGCCAGCAGCTTGGAGGGCCGCGGGGATACGCAGTATTTT.

The V and J genes are TRBV6-1 and TRBJ2-6; D is unclear. Per the germline V gene, CDR1 is MNHNS and CDR2 is SASEGT. CDR3 length equals 17 residues. V dropped 5 bases and J dropped 1 base, with 15 bases sitting between them. The CDR3 loop is CASSYTNSVSGANVLTF. For the CDR3, the DNA is TGTGCCAGCAGTTATACCAACAGTGTTTCTGGGGCCAACGTCCTGACTTTC.

In its sample, this clonotype was seen many times. The chain joins TRBV6-2 or TRBV6-3 to TRBJ1-1; D might be TRBD1 (6 bases). This CDR3 spans 14 amino acids. Germline lookup yields CDR1 MNHEY and CDR2 SVGEGT. V lost 2 bases, J lost 4 bases, and 11 bases lay in between. In DNA, the CDR3 is TGTGCCAGCAGTTACGGTCTACAGGGCACTGAAGCTTTCTTT. Amino acid sequence: CASSYGLQGTEAFF.

The table lists this clonotype with many counts. The chain's CDR3 is CASRAGGADTQYF. CDR3 bases: TGTGCCAGCAGGGCAGGGGGTGCAGATACGCAGTATTTT. V gene TRBV6-1 combines with J gene TRBJ2-3, with 7 bases identical to TRBD1. CDR1 and CDR2 from the germline V gene are MNHNS and SASEGT. After removal of 6 bases from V and 4 bases from J, the junction contained 4 bases not matched to a gene. The CDR3 is 13 amino acids.

V gene TRBV20-1 combines with J gene TRBJ2-7, with 12 bases lining up with TRBD2. The CDR3 loop spans 15 amino acids. The germline CDR1 and CDR2 sequences are DFQATT and SNEGSKA (reference sequence). V gave up 6 bases and J gave up 3 bases; unmatched junction bases: 9. The CDR3 reads CSAVLAGGPNYEQYF. The CDR3 DNA reads as TGCAGTGCGGTTCTAGCGGGAGGGCCGAACTACGAGCAGTACTTC.

The chain has TRBV27 and TRBJ2-7, with D perhaps matching TRBD2 (5 bases). The CDR3 has 15 residues. Trimming removed 5 bases from V and 7 bases from J, with 21 bases in between. Germline V gene data show CDR1 as MNHEY and CDR2 as SMNVEV (reference sequence). CDR3 coding DNA: TGTGCCAGCAGTCAATGGCGGGTCAACACCGGGGAGCAGTACTTC. This sequence encodes CASSQWRVNTGEQYF.

A few counts support this clonotype. The V gene is TRBV27, the J gene TRBJ2-7; tentative D call: TRBD1 (6 bases). This CDR3 region has 14 residues. V was pared by 5 bases and J by 2 bases, with 13 bases between. CDR1 MNHEY and CDR2 SMNVEV come from the germline V gene (reference sequence). The DNA of the CDR3 is TGTGCCAGCAGTACCTGGACAGCTACCTACGAGCAGTACTTC. It translates to CASSTWTATYEQYF.

This clonotype came up a few times. One end of the junction fails to match germline, which may point to a read error. The V and J genes are TRBV11-2 and TRBJ1-1, with a possible D match to TRBD1 (5 bases). The CDR3 runs 13 residues. Per the germline V gene, CDR1 is SGHAT and CDR2 is FQNNGV. CDR3 nucleotide sequence: TGCGCCAGCGGCCGAGACAGGAACACTGAAGCTTTCTTT. Protein: CASGRDRNTEAFF.

Ten or more counts support this clonotype. J is TRBJ1-3 and V is TRBV7-2, with a weak D call TRBD1 (5 bases). The germline gives CDR1 SGHTA, CDR2 FQGNSA. The CDR3 length is 16 residues. V dropped 5 bases and J dropped 5 bases, with 19 bases sitting between them. The DNA for the CDR3 is TGTGCCAGCAGCGGGAGGTCCAGGGCGGAAAGAAACACCATATATTTT. Its translation is CASSGRSRAERNTIYF.

The V and J genes are TRBV29-1 and TRBJ2-7; no definite D call. Trimming left V 2 bases short and J 7 bases short, with 12 bases between. The CDR3 covers 12 residues. The V gene's germline CDR1 is SQVTM and CDR2 ANQGSEA. CDR3 residues: CSVERRFEEQYF. The CDR3 nucleotides read TGCAGCGTTGAAAGAAGGTTTGAGGAGCAGTACTTC.

This clonotype was detected many times. This rearrangement joins TRBV20-1 to TRBJ2-5, with TRBD2 matching over 7 bases. The CDR3 is made up of 14 amino acids. Germline trimming cut 1 base from V and 2 bases from J; bases unmatched to any gene: 4. In germline, CDR1 is DFQATT, CDR2 SNEGSKA (reference sequence). In nucleotides, the CDR3 is TGCAGTGCTAGAGCCTGGGGGGGACAAGAGACCCAGTACTTC. Translated: CSARAWGGQETQYF.

The chain employs TRBV7-9 and TRBJ1-1; 8 bases line up with TRBD1. V trimming: 5 bases; J trimming: 0 bases; junction bases outside the gene matches: 8. Germline CDR1 and CDR2: SEHNR and FQNEAQ (reference sequence). The CDR3 is 16 amino acids. The CDR3 DNA follows: TGTGCCAGCAGCCCCGGGACAGGCTTCATGAACACTGAAGCTTTCTTT. This codes for CASSPGTGFMNTEAFF.

This clonotype was detected ten times or more. The chain is built from TRBV20-1 and TRBJ2-7; no definite D call. Germline loops: CDR1 DFQATT, CDR2 SNEGSKA (reference sequence). This CDR3 region has 15 residues. V shed 7 bases and J shed 0 bases, with 19 bases lying between them. CDR3 region: CSVSPRPSSSYEQYF. In DNA form, the CDR3 reads TGCAGTGTCTCCCCACGGCCGTCAAGCTCCTACGAGCAGTACTTC.

This chain joins TRBV28 and TRBJ2-1, with 9 bases identical to TRBD2. Germline V lookup: CDR1 MDHEN, CDR2 SYDVKM. The CDR3 is 16 residues long. V dropped 6 bases and J dropped 5; count of bases not matched to a gene: 11. CDR3 in DNA: TGTGCCAGCAGCCGCCCGGCTAGCGGGACAAACAATGAGCAGTTCTTC. Amino acid sequence: CASSRPASGTNNEQFF.

This clonotype appeared once. V is TRBV4-3 and J is TRBJ2-7; 9 nucleotides match TRBD2. This CDR3 has 15 residues. CDR1 and CDR2 from the germline V gene are LGHNA and YSLEER. V gave up 0 bases and J gave up 4 bases; unmatched junction bases: 4. CDR3 DNA: TGCGCCAGCAGCCAAGAATCTAGCGGGAAGTACGAGCAGTACTTC. Its protein is CASSQESSGKYEQYF.

This clonotype was detected many times. DNA of the CDR3: TGTGCCAGCAGGGTCCGATTCCAGGAGACTGAAGCTTTCTTT. It yields the protein CASRVRFQETEAFF. V and J are TRBV6-1 and TRBJ1-1; D is unresolved. The CDR3 length is 14 residues. Trimming removed 6 bases at V and 5 bases at J, with 16 bases between. Germline lookup yields CDR1 MNHNS and CDR2 SASEGT.

The sample holds many counts of this clonotype. This chain joins TRBV5-4 and TRBJ2-3; 9 positions match TRBD2. Germline V gene data show CDR1 as SGHNT and CDR2 as YYREEE (reference sequence). Germline trimming cut 0 bases from V and 0 bases from J; bases unmatched to any gene: 5. This CDR3 is 17 amino acids long. The CDR3, as DNA: TGTGCCAGCAGCTTGGACTTAGCGGGAGCGAGCACAGATACGCAGTATTTT. It is translated as CASSLDLAGASTDTQYF.

This clonotype was counted many times. V usage is TRBV11-2 and J usage is TRBJ2-1, with 8 nucleotides matching TRBD2. Looked up from germline, CDR1 is SGHAT and CDR2 is FQNNGV. The CDR3 consists of 15 residues. V lost 6 bases and J lost 2; bases outside the gene matches: 6. CDR3 sequence reads: CASSLGRAAYNEQFF. For the CDR3, the DNA is TGTGCCAGCAGTCTCGGGAGGGCGGCCTACAATGAGCAGTTCTTC. Drawing the rest from reference TRBV11-2 and TRBJ2-1, the complete variable domain is EAGVAQSPRYKIIEKRQSVAFWCNPISGHATLYWYQQILGQGPKLLIQFQNNGVVDDSQLPKDRFSAERLKGVDSTLKIQPAKLEDSAVYLCASSLGRAAYNEQFFGPGTRLTVL.

This clonotype was counted between two and nine times. V usage is TRBV4-3 and J usage is TRBJ1-2, with TRBD1 matching over 9 bases. Per germline, CDR1 LGHNA and CDR2 YSLEER. Germline trimming cut 3 bases from V and 3 bases from J; bases unmatched to any gene: 8. There are 16 residues in the CDR3. The CDR3 nucleotides read TGCGCCAGCAGCCAGACGGGGGACAGGGATTACTATGGCTACACCTTC. This gives the protein CASSQTGDRDYYGYTF.

This clonotype appeared many times. The chain recombines TRBV11-1 with TRBJ2-7, with TRBD2 matching over 13 bases. Germline assignment: CDR1 SGHAT and CDR2 FQDESV (reference sequence). This CDR3 has 18 amino acids. J gave up 6 bases and V 6 bases, and 17 bases lay outside the gene matches. The CDR3 DNA is TGTGCCAGCAGTAGGACAGTTGACCCGGGACTAGCGGGAACCGAGCAGTACTTC. This codes for CASSRTVDPGLAGTEQYF.

This clonotype was seen ten or more times. The V and J genes are TRBV18 and TRBJ2-7; TRBD2 aligns across 7 bases. Germline assignment: CDR1 KGHSH and CDR2 LQKENI. V dropped 2 bases and J dropped 0; count of bases not matched to a gene: 7. The CDR3 totals 16 residues. CDR3 nucleotide sequence: TGTGCCAGCTCACCAACCCCCCGCGGGAGCTCCTACGAGCAGTACTTC. It encodes CASSPTPRGSSYEQYF.

This clonotype was counted ten times or more. V usage is TRBV28 and J usage is TRBJ1-2, with TRBD1 as a possible D gene (5 bases). Germline CDR1 is MDHEN and CDR2 is SYDVKM. Between the trimmed V and J ends, which lost 2 bases and 8 bases, there was a span of 18 bases. There are 15 residues in the CDR3. The CDR3 reads CASSLPQSRGRGYTF. The CDR3 DNA sequence: TGTGCCAGCAGTTTACCTCAGTCCCGGGGCAGGGGCTACACCTTC.

This clonotype was counted only a few times. The rearrangement links TRBV5-5 to TRBJ1-5, with D tentatively TRBD1 (5 bases). The CDR3 consists of 15 residues. CDR1 and CDR2 (germline): SGHKS, YYEKEE (reference sequence). The V end lost 0 bases, the J end lost 2 bases, and 9 bases lay between the germline ends. The CDR3, as DNA: TGTGCCAGCAGCTTGGGGGCGACAGGCAATCAGCCCCAGCATTTT. It translates to CASSLGATGNQPQHF.

This clonotype was observed a handful of times. This may arise from a read error, as a much more abundant clone is one base away. This chain joins TRBV12-3 or TRBV12-4 and TRBJ2-7; TRBD2 agrees at 14 bases. With V trimmed by 6 bases and J by 6 bases, 7 bases remained unmatched. This CDR3 contains 15 residues. DNA of the CDR3: TGTGCCAGCAGGCCGGGACTAGCGGGAGTTGGCGAGCAGTACTTC. This gives the protein CASRPGLAGVGEQYF.